The 26 T cell receptor beta chains reported below all come from one sample, sequenced in a study of monozygotic twins with inflammatory bowel disease. TCRdb re-called the 5' RACE reads and shows each CDR3 protein once, DNA omitted. There are around 220,000 distinct CDR3 sequences in the sample, with around 7.6% held by the top ten. The sequenced sample consisted of blood. These receptors all come from a human donor with ulcerative colitis or Crohn's disease, or a healthy co-twin of an affected twin (not recorded which).

The chain employs TRBV11-2 and TRBJ2-3; the TRBD1 assignment by TCRdb is unverifiable without DNA. CDR3 length: 14 residues. CDR1 and CDR2 from the germline V gene are SGHAT and FQNNGV. The CDR3 region is CASSLDGGADTQYF.

V is TRBV6-5 and J is TRBJ1-1; without DNA, the TCRdb call of TRBD1 cannot be checked. CDR3 length: 13 amino acids. CDR1 and CDR2 from the germline V gene are MNHEY and SVGAGI. CDR3 protein: CASKGAGVTEAFF.

This sequence joins TRBV7-9 and TRBJ2-2; the TCRdb call, TRBD2, lacks DNA for checking. The CDR3 runs to 14 residues. CDR1 and CDR2 (germline): SEHNR, FQNEAQ (reference sequence). CDR3 region: CASKLAANTGELFF.

The chain combines TRBV6-6 with TRBJ2-7; there is no DNA to check the TCRdb D call of TRBD1. The CDR3 contains 14 residues. Germline V gene data show CDR1 as MNHNY and CDR2 as SVGAGI (reference sequence). CDR3 sequence reads: CASSYEGGSREQYF.

The V gene is TRBV4-1, the J gene TRBJ1-2. The CDR3 is made up of 14 amino acids. Germline lookup yields CDR1 MGHRA and CDR2 YSYEKL. The CDR3 region is CASSQMGANYGYTF.

The chain joins TRBV7-2 to TRBJ2-3; TCRdb selects TRBD2, and the lack of DNA leaves this call unchecked. Germline-derived CDR1 and CDR2 are SGHTA and FQGNSA. This CDR3 has 14 amino acids. The CDR3 reads CASSSIGTTDTQYF.

The chain is built from TRBV11-2 and TRBJ1-1; TCRdb outputs TRBD1, but without DNA this stays unchecked. Looked up from germline, CDR1 is SGHAT and CDR2 is FQNNGV. CDR3 length: 16 residues. CDR3 amino acids: CASSSGQPSLNTEAFF.

This chain uses TRBV29-1 with TRBJ2-1; TCRdb names TRBD2, which stays unverified in the absence of DNA. CDR3 size: 13 residues. The germline V gene encodes CDR1 SQVTM and CDR2 ANQGSEA. The CDR3 loop is CSVENGGSNEQFF.

CDR3 loop: CASSASSSSSYEQYF. V gene TRBV9 combines with J gene TRBJ2-7. This CDR3 has 15 residues. In germline, CDR1 is SGDLS, CDR2 YYNGEE.

V is TRBV11-3 and J is TRBJ2-2; TCRdb returns TRBD1, unconfirmable since there is no DNA. Germline V gene lookup returns CDR1 SGHNT and CDR2 YENEEA. The CDR3 is made up of 15 amino acids. The CDR3 spells CASSPGGTTTGELFF.

J is TRBJ2-7 and V is TRBV20-1; TCRdb selects TRBD1, and the lack of DNA leaves this call unchecked. The CDR3 consists of 17 residues. CDR1 and CDR2 (germline): DFQATT, SNEGSKA (reference sequence). This CDR3 reads CSASRQGEAWGSYEQYF.

The chain recombines TRBV12-3 or TRBV12-4 with TRBJ2-3. This CDR3 has 14 residues. CDR3: CASSYGPSTDTQYF.

This chain uses TRBV19 with TRBJ2-3; TCRdb gives TRBD2 as the D gene, but with no DNA this cannot be confirmed. The CDR3 runs to 15 residues. Germline loops: CDR1 LNHDA, CDR2 SQIVND (reference sequence). The CDR3 sequence: CASSIDLGETDTQYF.

The chain combines TRBV9 with TRBJ2-3; TCRdb reports TRBD1, a call that lacks DNA to check it against. Germline V gene lookup returns CDR1 SGDLS and CDR2 YYNGEE. The CDR3 has 17 amino acids. The CDR3 protein is CASSVEGTGLSTDTQYF. Based on the CDR3 plus reference TRBV9 and TRBJ2-3, the full variable domain is DSGVTQTPKHLITATGQRVTLRCSPRSGDLSVYWYQQSLDQGLQFLIQYYNGEERAKGNILERFSAQQFPDLHSELNLSSLELGDSALYFCASSVEGTGLSTDTQYFGPGTRLTVL.

The chain combines TRBV10-3 with TRBJ1-3. There are 15 residues in the CDR3. Germline V gene data show CDR1 as ENHRY and CDR2 as SYGVKD. CDR3 sequence: CAISESTTSGNTIYF.

This chain joins TRBV15 and TRBJ2-6; the D call of TRBD2 rests on TCRdb alone, since no DNA is present to check it. Germline V lookup: CDR1 LNHNV, CDR2 YYDKDF (reference sequence). There are 15 residues in the CDR3. The CDR3 is CATSRVSDGANVLTF.

CDR3 sequence: CASSLVQQANYGYTF. The chain combines TRBV7-2 with TRBJ1-2. The germline CDR1 and CDR2 sequences are SGHTA and FQGNSA. There are 15 residues in the CDR3.

The genes are TRBV4-1 and TRBJ1-2; TCRdb's assignment of TRBD1 cannot be checked, as there is no DNA. The CDR3 consists of 14 residues. Per germline, CDR1 MGHRA and CDR2 YSYEKL. CDR3 residues: CASSQAGPHNGYTF.

The chain has TRBV27 and TRBJ1-5; TCRdb names TRBD1, which stays unverified in the absence of DNA. CDR1 is MNHEY, CDR2 SMNVEV, per germline (reference sequence). CDR3 length: 14 amino acids. The chain's CDR3 is CASSPTPLGQPQHF.

V usage is TRBV18 and J usage is TRBJ2-5. This CDR3 spans 13 amino acids. The V gene's germline CDR1 is KGHSH and CDR2 LQKENI. CDR3 loop: CASSNQSRQTQYF. The full variable domain, in which reference TRBV18 and TRBJ2-5 provide the parts outside the CDR3, is NAGVMQNPRHLVRRRGQEARLRCSPMKGHSHVYWYRQLPEEGLKFMVYLQKENIIDESGMPKERFSAEFPKEGPSILRIQQVVRGDSAAYFCASSNQSRQTQYFGPGTRLLVL.

The J gene is TRBJ1-1, the V gene TRBV3-1. Germline values: CDR1 LGHDT, CDR2 YNNKEL (reference sequence). The CDR3 totals 14 residues. CDR3 protein: CASSQRETSAEAFF.

The chain links TRBV7-2 to TRBJ2-5; the D gene TCRdb calls, TRBD2, cannot be checked with no DNA. The CDR3 is made up of 16 amino acids. Germline V gives CDR1 SGHTA, CDR2 FQGNSA. The CDR3 spells CASSLLPAGGGETQYF.

This chain uses TRBV3-1 with TRBJ2-1. Germline CDR1 and CDR2: LGHDT and YNNKEL (reference sequence). The CDR3 totals 14 residues. This CDR3 reads CASSQAIIGWEQFF.

This chain uses TRBV10-3 with TRBJ2-3; lacking DNA, the TRBD1 call made by TCRdb goes unchecked. Germline values: CDR1 ENHRY, CDR2 SYGVKD. This CDR3 contains 12 residues. CDR3 sequence: CAIRQGTDTQYF.

The chain carries TRBV12-3 or TRBV12-4 and TRBJ2-2; the TCRdb D gene call, TRBD2, has no DNA to confirm it. This CDR3 is 15 amino acids long. CDR3 protein: CASSWKGQNTGELFF.

This sequence joins TRBV6-1 and TRBJ1-5; TCRdb's assignment of TRBD1 cannot be checked, as there is no DNA. This CDR3 comprises 14 residues. CDR1 and CDR2 (germline): MNHNS, SASEGT. The CDR3 sequence is CASSQDRANQPQHF.